Included here is one T cell receptor (beta chain) sequence, with context. The antigen is not known. Germline CDR1 LGHNT, CDR2 FRNRAP. Trimming removed 0 bases at V and 2 bases at J, with 19 bases between. CDR3 length: 18 residues. The data were taken from a study of long-term antiretroviral therapy in people with HIV. Overall study results and limits: Blood dating 2004 to 2017 may reflect older ART regimens. HIV repertoire CDR3 lengths ranged less widely than those of controls.

A v3.0 immunoSEQ assay was performed at survey level. For every sample, sequencing targeted roughly 40,000-50,000 T-cell genomes. This table comes from immunoSEQ multiplex PCR, and its TCRdb copy is limited to in-frame clones, with some not included. The table has approximately 16,000 clones, about 91% seen once. This TCR was sampled from a woman in her twenties or thirties with HIV. The chain carries TRBV12-5 and TRBJ1-2; D possibly corresponds to TRBD1 (6 bases). The starting material was unsorted PBMCs, obtained roughly 2.3 years before starting antiretroviral therapy. The CDR3 loop is CASGLVAGGRVWNYGYTF. CDR3 in DNA: TGTGCTAGTGGTTTGGTGGCGGGGGGCAGGGTTTGGAACTATGGCTACACCTTC.